This TCR beta chain was recovered during a study of cytomegalovirus exposure and HLA in healthy donors. Study-wide points: Information on immune exposure was restricted to one variable (CMV serostatus). About 180 TCR beta chains were listed as cytomegalovirus-associated. HLA alleles showed associations with about 15,000 TCR beta sequences in a later analysis, at a 0.05 false discovery rate.

Vbeta (60) and Jbeta (13) primers were used in the PCR. Assay used: immunoSEQ multiplex PCR; TCRdb lists only in-frame clones, some missing. The sample consists of about 160,000 clones, approximately 80% of them appearing once. In its sample, this clone was seen a few times. Its specificity is not known. Specimen: PBMCs. The receptor's source is a young man in good health and CMV-seropositive.

The CDR3 here is CASSHGLRRSNTEAFF. The CDR3, as DNA: TGCGCCAGCAGCCATGGACTCAGACGGTCGAACACTGAAGCTTTCTTT. J is TRBJ1-1 and V is TRBV5-1; the D is unclear. Trimming pared 4 bases from V and 1 base from J, leaving 17 bases between. Germline loops: CDR1 SGHRS, CDR2 YFSETQ. CDR3 length: 16 residues. Filled out from reference TRBV5-1 and TRBJ1-1, the complete variable domain reads KAGVTQTPRYLIKTRGQQVTLSCSPISGHRSVSWYQQTPGQGLQFLFEYFSETQRNKGNFPGRFSGRQFSNSRSEMNVSTLELGDSALYLCASSHGLRRSNTEAFFGQGTRLTVV.